The present T cell receptor beta chain was sequenced within a study of T cell responses to AZD1222 COVID-19 vaccine. Study-wide background: Pooled together were second doses at about 4 or about 12 weeks. General study points: With two AZD1222 doses given, Spike-specific TCR breadth and depth both rose. It should be noted that donors were predominantly white British and more often female, and clonal diversity was possibly underestimated. Researchers report vaccine-associated CD4 TCRs spanning spike, with dominance at 160-218 and 743-854.

The method was immunoSEQ multiplex PCR; TCRdb's version includes in-frame clones alone and lacks a portion of them. The sample lists under 150,000 clones, around 89% occurring once. Note on this clone: Its cognate antigen is unknown.

The receptor comes from an adult in good health. Specimen: peripheral blood, collected on day 0 of AZD1222 vaccination.

CDR3 bases: TGTGCCAGCAGCACGGGCCTTAGGACTGAAGCTTTCTTT. Translated, it gives CASSTGLRTEAFF. V is TRBV7-3 and J is TRBJ1-1; D gene uncertain. In germline, CDR1 is SGHTA, CDR2 FQGTGA. There are 13 residues in the CDR3. Trimming removed 5 bases from V and 5 bases from J, with 12 bases in between. The full variable domain, its missing parts supplied by reference TRBV7-3 and TRBJ1-1, is GAGVSQTPSNKVTEKGKYVELRCDPISGHTALYWYRQSLGQGPEFLIYFQGTGAADDSGLPNDRFFAVRPEGSVSTLKIQRTERGDSAVYLCASSTGLRTEAFFGQGTRLTVV.